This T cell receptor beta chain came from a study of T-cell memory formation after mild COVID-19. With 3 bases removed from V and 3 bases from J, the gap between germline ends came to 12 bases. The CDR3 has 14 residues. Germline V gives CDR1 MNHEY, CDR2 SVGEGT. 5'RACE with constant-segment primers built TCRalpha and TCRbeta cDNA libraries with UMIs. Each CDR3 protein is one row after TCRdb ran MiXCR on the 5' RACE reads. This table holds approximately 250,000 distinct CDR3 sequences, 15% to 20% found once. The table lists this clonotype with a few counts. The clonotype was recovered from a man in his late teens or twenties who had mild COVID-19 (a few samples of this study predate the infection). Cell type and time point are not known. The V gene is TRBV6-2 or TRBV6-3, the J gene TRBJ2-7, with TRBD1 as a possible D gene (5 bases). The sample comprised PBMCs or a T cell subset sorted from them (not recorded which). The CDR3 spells CASSYLDNLYEQYF. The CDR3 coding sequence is TGTGCCAGCAGTTATCTGGACAACCTCTACGAGCAGTACTTC.